The next 10 T cell receptor beta chains were all read from a single sample in a study of CD8 T cells in Susac syndrome. A quantity of roughly 0.5 to 1 ug RNA underwent reverse transcription using random hexamers. TCRdb passed the immunoSEQ multiplex PCR reads through MiXCR, listing each CDR3 protein once. The sample contains roughly 80,000 distinct CDR3 sequences, roughly 94% of which appear only once. The sequenced sample consisted of CD8+ T cells from PBMCs. These receptor sequences come from a human donor in good health.

The chain carries TRBV9 and TRBJ2-7; TRBD1 matches 9 bases. Per the germline V gene, CDR1 is SGDLS and CDR2 is YYNGEE. V lost 4 bases, J lost 6 bases, and 8 bases stayed unmatched. The CDR3 sequence is 14 residues long. The CDR3 reads CASSFRDRDPEQYF. DNA for the CDR3: TGTGCCAGCAGCTTCCGGGACAGGGACCCCGAGCAGTACTTC. Filled out from reference TRBV9 and TRBJ2-7, the complete variable domain reads DSGVTQTPKHLITATGQRVTLRCSPRSGDLSVYWYQQSLDQGLQFLIQYYNGEERAKGNILERFSAQQFPDLHSELNLSSLELGDSALYFCASSFRDRDPEQYFGPGTRLTVT.

This chain joins TRBV6-2 or TRBV6-3 and TRBJ2-7; D perhaps matches TRBD2 (5 bases). The CDR3 contains 16 residues. CDR1 MNHEY and CDR2 SVGEGT come from the germline V gene. The germline V and J ends were trimmed by 2 bases and 0 bases, with 14 bases remaining between them. The CDR3 spells CASSYPRAGDSYEQYF. CDR3 bases: TGTGCCAGCAGTTACCCGAGGGCGGGTGACTCCTACGAGCAGTACTTC.

V usage is TRBV29-1 and J usage is TRBJ1-1; D not certain. The CDR3 is 12 amino acids. V was pared by 3 bases and J by 10 bases, with 15 bases between. Germline CDR1 SQVTM, CDR2 ANQGSEA. CDR3 sequence (DNA): TGCAGCGTTGAGGAAACAAGGGCGGGAGCTTTCTTT. Translating it yields CSVEETRAGAFF.

The rearrangement links TRBV14 to TRBJ2-1; D is unresolved. The CDR3 loop spans 14 amino acids. Germline loops: CDR1 SGHDN, CDR2 FVKESK. V was pared by 5 bases and J by 1 base, with 9 bases between. This CDR3 is CASSSEASYNEQFF. As DNA, the CDR3 is TGTGCCAGCAGCTCTGAGGCGTCCTACAATGAGCAGTTCTTC.

This sequence joins TRBV6-2 or TRBV6-3 and TRBJ2-3; 9 bases are a match to TRBD1. The V gene end was trimmed by 6 bases and the J gene end by 4 bases; junction bases not matched to a gene: 8. This CDR3 comprises 15 residues. Germline V gives CDR1 MNHEY, CDR2 SVGEGT. The CDR3 DNA reads as TGTGCCAGCAGCTTCCGGGACAGGGAGTCAGATACGCAGTATTTT. Translation gives CASSFRDRESDTQYF.

The rearrangement uses TRBV10-3 and TRBJ2-7; a weak D match, TRBD1 (6 bases). This CDR3 spans 14 amino acids. Germline V gene sequence: CDR1 ENHRY, CDR2 SYGVKD. The germline V and J ends were trimmed by 3 bases and 6 bases, with 15 bases remaining between them. Written as DNA, the CDR3 is TGTGCCATCAGTGAAGCCGGGACATCTCGCGAGCAGTACGTC. It specifies CAISEAGTSREQYV.

The chain has TRBV20-1 and TRBJ2-7; D is uncertain. From germline, CDR1 is DFQATT and CDR2 SNEGSKA (reference sequence). The CDR3 has 12 amino acids. Trimming shortened V by 1 base and J by 4 bases, and 8 bases separated the two germline ends. Here the CDR3 reads CSARGGGYEQYV. CDR3 sequence (DNA): TGCAGTGCTAGAGGTGGCGGATACGAGCAGTACGTC.

This clonotype was counted between two and nine times. V and J are TRBV7-6 and TRBJ1-5; D uncertain. Trimming removed 2 bases from V and 0 bases from J, with 8 bases in between. Germline V CDR1 and CDR2: SGHVS, FNYEAQ. The CDR3 is 15 residues long. CDR3 residues: CASSLFGSSNQPQHF. The CDR3 DNA sequence: TGTGCCAGCAGCTTATTTGGCAGTAGCAATCAGCCCCAGCATTTT.

The rearrangement joins TRBV29-1 to TRBJ1-1, with 7 bases matching TRBD1. After removal of 6 bases from V and 5 bases from J, the junction contained 12 bases not matched to a gene. Germline CDR1 SQVTM, CDR2 ANQGSEA. The CDR3 length is 14 residues. CDR3 in amino acids: CSVTGTATRTEAFF. The CDR3, as DNA: TGCAGCGTGACCGGGACAGCTACAAGGACTGAAGCTTTCTTT. The whole variable domain, filled in from reference TRBV29-1 and TRBJ1-1, reads SAVISQKPSRDICQRGTSLTIQCQVDSQVTMMFWYRQQPGQSLTLIATANQGSEATYESGFVIDKFPISRPNLTFSTLTVSNMSPEDSSIYLCSVTGTATRTEAFFGQGTRLTVV.

The chain links TRBV30 to TRBJ1-1; D ambiguous. The V end lost 1 base, the J end lost 8 bases, and 5 bases lay between the germline ends. This CDR3 spans 10 amino acids. CDR1 GTSNPN and CDR2 SVGIG come from the germline V gene (reference sequence). CDR3 DNA: TGTGCCTGGAGTGGACGAGAAGCTTTCTTT. This gives the protein CAWSGREAFF.